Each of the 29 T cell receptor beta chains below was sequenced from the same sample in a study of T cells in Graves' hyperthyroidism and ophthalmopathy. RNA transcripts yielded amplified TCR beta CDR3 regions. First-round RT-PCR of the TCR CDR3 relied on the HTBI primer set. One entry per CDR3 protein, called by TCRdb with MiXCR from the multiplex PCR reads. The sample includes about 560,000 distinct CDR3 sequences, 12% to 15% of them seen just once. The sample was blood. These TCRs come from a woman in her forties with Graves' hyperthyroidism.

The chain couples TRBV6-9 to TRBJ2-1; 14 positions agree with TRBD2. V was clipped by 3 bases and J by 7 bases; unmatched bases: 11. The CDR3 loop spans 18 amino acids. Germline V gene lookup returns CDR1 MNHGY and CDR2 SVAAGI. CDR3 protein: CASSYTPPGLAGVNEQFF. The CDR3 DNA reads TGTGCCAGCAGTTACACCCCACCGGGACTAGCGGGAGTTAATGAGCAGTTCTTC.

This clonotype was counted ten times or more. As DNA, the CDR3 is TGTGCCAGCAGACAGGGGGCGAACACCGGGGAGCTGTTTTTT. This encodes CASRQGANTGELFF. This chain links TRBV2 with TRBJ2-2; 8 nucleotides align to TRBD1. This CDR3 comprises 14 residues. V lost 6 bases and J lost 0; bases outside the gene matches: 0. Germline V gene data show CDR1 as SNHLY and CDR2 as FYNNEI. The full variable domain, rest sourced from reference TRBV2 and TRBJ2-2, is EPEVTQTPSHQVTQMGQEVILRCVPISNHLYFYWYRQILGQKVEFLVSFYNNEISEKSEIFDDQFSVERPDGSNFTLKIRSTKLEDSAMYFCASRQGANTGELFFGEGSRLTVL.

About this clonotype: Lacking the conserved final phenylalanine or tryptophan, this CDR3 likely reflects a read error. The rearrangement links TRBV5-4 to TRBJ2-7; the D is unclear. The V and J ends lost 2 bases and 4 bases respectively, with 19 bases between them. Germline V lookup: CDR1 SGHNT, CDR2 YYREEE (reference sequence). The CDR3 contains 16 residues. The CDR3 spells CASSFTSLFNTYEQYL. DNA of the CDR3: TGTGCCAGCAGCTTTACCTCCCTCTTTAACACTTACGAGCAGTACCTC.

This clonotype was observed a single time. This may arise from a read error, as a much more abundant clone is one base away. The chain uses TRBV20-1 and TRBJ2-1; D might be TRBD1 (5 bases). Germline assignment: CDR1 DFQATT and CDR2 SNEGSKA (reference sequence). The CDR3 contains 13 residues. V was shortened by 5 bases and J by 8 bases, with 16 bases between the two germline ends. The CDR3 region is CSAPLQGYYEQFF. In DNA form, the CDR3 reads TGCAGTGCTCCACTTCAGGGCTATTATGAGCAGTTCTTC.

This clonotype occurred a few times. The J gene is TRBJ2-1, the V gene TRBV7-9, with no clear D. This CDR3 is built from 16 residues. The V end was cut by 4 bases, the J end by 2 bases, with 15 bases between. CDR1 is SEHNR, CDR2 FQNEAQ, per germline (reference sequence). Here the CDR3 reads CASSYSSYPPYNEQFF. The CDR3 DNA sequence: TGTGCCAGCAGCTACTCCAGCTATCCACCCTACAATGAGCAGTTCTTC.

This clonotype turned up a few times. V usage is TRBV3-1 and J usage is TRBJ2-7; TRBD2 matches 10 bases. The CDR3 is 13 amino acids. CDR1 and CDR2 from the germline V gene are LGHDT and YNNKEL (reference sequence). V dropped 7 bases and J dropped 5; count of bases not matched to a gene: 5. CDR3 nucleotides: TGTGCCAGCACGAGCCTAGCGGGAGACGAGCAGTACTTC. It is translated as CASTSLAGDEQYF.

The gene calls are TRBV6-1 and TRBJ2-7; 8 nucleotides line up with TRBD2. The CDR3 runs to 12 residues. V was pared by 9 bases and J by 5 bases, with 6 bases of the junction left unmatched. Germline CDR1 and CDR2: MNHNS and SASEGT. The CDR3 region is CASGTSKDEQYF. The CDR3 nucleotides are TGTGCCAGTGGGACTAGTAAGGACGAGCAGTACTTC.

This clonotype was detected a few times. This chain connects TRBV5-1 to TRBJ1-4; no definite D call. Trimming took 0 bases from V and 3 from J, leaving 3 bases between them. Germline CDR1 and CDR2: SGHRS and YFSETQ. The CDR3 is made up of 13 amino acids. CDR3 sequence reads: CASSLGANEKLFF. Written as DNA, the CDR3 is TGCGCCAGCAGCTTGGGCGCTAATGAAAAACTGTTTTTT.

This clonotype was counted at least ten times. The CDR3 region has the DNA TGTGCCAGCAGACTGAGTAGGGAGCGGAACACCGGGGAGCTGTTTTTT. Translating gives CASRLSRERNTGELFF. The gene calls are TRBV2 and TRBJ2-2; D is perhaps TRBD2 (5 bases). V was cut by 6 bases and J by 1 base, with 15 bases left in between. Germline V gene data show CDR1 as SNHLY and CDR2 as FYNNEI. The CDR3 covers 16 residues.

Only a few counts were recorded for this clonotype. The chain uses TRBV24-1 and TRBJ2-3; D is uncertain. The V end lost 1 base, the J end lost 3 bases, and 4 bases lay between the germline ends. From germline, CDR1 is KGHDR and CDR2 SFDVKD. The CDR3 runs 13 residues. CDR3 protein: CATSDLVTDTQYF. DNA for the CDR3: TGTGCCACCAGTGATTTAGTGACAGATACGCAGTATTTT.

CDR3 amino acids: CASNRFSGNTIYF. CDR3 DNA sequence: TGTGCCAGCAACAGATTCTCTGGAAACACCATATATTTT. The chain is built from TRBV6-1 and TRBJ1-3; D is unclear. CDR3 size: 13 residues. Germline loops: CDR1 MNHNS, CDR2 SASEGT. Trimming left V 7 bases short and J 0 bases short, with 7 bases between.

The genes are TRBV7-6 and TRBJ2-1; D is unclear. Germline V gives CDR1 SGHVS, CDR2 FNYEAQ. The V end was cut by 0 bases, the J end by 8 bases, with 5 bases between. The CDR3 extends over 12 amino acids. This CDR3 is CASSLAVYEQFF. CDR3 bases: TGTGCCAGCAGCTTAGCGGTCTATGAGCAGTTCTTC.

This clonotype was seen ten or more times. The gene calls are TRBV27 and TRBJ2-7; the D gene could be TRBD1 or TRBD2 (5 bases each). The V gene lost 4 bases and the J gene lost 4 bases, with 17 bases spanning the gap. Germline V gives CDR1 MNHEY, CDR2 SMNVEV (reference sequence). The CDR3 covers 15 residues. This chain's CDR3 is CASSYDSGKGYEQYF. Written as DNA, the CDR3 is TGTGCCAGCAGTTACGACAGCGGTAAGGGATACGAGCAGTACTTC.

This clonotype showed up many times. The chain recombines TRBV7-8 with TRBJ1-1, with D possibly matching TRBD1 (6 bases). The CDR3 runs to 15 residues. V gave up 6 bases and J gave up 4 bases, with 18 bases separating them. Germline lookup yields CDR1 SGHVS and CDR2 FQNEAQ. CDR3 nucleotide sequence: TGTGCCAGCAGACCTAGTATTACAGGGCCCACTGAAGCTTTCTTT. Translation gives CASRPSITGPTEAFF. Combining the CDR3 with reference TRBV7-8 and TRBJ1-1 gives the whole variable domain GAGVSQSPRYKVAKRGQDVALRCDPISGHVSLFWYQQALGQGPEFLTYFQNEAQLDKSGLPSDRFFAERPEGSVSTLKIQRTQQEDSAVYLCASRPSITGPTEAFFGQGTRLTVV.

Here the CDR3 reads CASSWGPLADTQYF. The CDR3 DNA is TGCGCCAGCAGCTGGGGCCCCTTGGCAGATACGCAGTATTTT. The chain couples TRBV5-1 to TRBJ2-3; possible D gene TRBD1, 5 bases. The CDR3 covers 14 residues. The V end lost 3 bases, the J end lost 4 bases, and 12 bases lay between the germline ends. The germline gives CDR1 SGHRS, CDR2 YFSETQ.

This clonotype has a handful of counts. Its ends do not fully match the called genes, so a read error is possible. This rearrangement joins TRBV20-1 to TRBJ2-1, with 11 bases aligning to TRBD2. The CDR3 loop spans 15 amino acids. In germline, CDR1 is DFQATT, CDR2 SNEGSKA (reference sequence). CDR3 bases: TGCAGTGCCAGTAGCGGGAGGGCCATCTACAATGAGCAGCTCTTC. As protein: CSASSGRAIYNEQLF.

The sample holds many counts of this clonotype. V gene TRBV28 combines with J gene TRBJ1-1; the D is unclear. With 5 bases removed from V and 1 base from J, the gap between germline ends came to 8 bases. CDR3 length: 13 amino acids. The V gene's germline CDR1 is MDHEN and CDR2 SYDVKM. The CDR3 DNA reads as TGTGCCAGCAGTACGGGCCCGAACACTGAAGCTTTCTTT. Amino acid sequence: CASSTGPNTEAFF.

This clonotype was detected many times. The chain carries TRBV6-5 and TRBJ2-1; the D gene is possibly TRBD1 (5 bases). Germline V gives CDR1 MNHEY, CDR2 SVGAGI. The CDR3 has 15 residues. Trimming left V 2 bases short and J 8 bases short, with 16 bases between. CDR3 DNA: TGTGCCAGCAGTTACCACCAAACAGGTACCTATGAGCAGTTCTTC. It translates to CASSYHQTGTYEQFF.

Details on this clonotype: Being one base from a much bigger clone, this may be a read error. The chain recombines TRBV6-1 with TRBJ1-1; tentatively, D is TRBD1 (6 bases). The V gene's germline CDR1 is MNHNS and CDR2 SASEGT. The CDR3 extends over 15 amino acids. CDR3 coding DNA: TGTGCCAGCGGGGGGATGGGGGGCCAAGGCACTGAAGCTCTCTTT. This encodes CASGGMGGQGTEALF.

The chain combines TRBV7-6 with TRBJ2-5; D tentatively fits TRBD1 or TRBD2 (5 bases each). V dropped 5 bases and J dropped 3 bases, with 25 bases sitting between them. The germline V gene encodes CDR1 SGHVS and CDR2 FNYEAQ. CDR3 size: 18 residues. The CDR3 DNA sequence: TGTGCCAGCAGCCATGGTCGGGGCATTACAAGCTTGAAAGAGACCCAGTACTTC. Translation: CASSHGRGITSLKETQYF. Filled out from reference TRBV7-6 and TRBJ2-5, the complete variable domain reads GAGVSQSPRYKVTKRGQDVALRCDPISGHVSLYWYRQALGQGPEFLTYFNYEAQQDKSGLPNDRFSAERPEGSISTLTIQRTEQRDSAMYRCASSHGRGITSLKETQYFGPGTRLLVL.

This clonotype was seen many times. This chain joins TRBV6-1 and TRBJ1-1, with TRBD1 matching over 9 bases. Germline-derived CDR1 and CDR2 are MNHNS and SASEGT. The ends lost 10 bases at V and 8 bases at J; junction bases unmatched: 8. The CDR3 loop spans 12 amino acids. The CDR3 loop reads CANRGQGSEAFF. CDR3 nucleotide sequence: TGTGCCAACCGCGGACAGGGGAGCGAAGCTTTCTTT.

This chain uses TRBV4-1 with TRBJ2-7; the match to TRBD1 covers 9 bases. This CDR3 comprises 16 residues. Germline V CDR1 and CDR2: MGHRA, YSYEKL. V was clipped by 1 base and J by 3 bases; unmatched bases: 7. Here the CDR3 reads CASSQVLADRGYEQYF. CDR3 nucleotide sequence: TGCGCCAGCAGCCAAGTTCTTGCGGACAGGGGCTACGAGCAGTACTTC.

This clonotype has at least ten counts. The CDR3 nucleotides are TGTGCCAGTGGCAGGGGGCTGTTATCCTACAATGAGCAGTTCTTC. Amino acid sequence: CASGRGLLSYNEQFF. The V and J genes are TRBV19 and TRBJ2-1; 8 bases align to TRBD1. The V segment lost 8 bases and the J segment 1 base; nucleotides outside the gene matches: 7. Germline values: CDR1 LNHDA, CDR2 SQIVND (reference sequence). The CDR3 is 15 residues long.

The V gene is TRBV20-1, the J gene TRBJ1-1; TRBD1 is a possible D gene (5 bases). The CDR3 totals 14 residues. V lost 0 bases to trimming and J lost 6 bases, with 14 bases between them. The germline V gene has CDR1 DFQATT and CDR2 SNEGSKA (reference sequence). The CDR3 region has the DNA TGCAGTGCTAGAGACGCGGGGGGGGACGCTGAAGCTTTCTTT. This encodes CSARDAGGDAEAFF.

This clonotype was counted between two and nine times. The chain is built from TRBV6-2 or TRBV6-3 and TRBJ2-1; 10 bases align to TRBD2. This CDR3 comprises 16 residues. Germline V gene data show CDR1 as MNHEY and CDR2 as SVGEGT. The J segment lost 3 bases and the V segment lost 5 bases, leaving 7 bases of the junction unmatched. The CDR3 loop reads CASSKTAGGRYNEQFF. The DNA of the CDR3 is TGTGCCAGCAGTAAGACAGCGGGAGGGCGCTACAATGAGCAGTTCTTC.

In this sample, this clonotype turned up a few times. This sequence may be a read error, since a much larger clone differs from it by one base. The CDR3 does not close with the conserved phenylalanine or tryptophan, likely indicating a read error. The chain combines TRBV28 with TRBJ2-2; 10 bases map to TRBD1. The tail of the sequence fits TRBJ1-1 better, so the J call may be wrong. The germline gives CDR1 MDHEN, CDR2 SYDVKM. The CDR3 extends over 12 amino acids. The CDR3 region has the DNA TGTGCCAGCAGTTTGTGGGACAGGGGAGCTTTCGTT. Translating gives CASSLWDRGAFV.

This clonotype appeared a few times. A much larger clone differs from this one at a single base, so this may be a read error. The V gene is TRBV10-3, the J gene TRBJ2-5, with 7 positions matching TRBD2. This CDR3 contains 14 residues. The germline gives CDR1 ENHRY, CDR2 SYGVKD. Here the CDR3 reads CATSERGLQETQYF. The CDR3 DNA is TGTGCCACCAGTGAGCGGGGCCTTCAAGAGACCCAGTACTTC.

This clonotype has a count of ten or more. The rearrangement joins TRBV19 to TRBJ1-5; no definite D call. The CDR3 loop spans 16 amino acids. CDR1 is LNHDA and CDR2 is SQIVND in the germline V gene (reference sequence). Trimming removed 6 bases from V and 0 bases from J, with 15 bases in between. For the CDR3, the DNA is TGTGCCAGTAGCAGCCGTGTTGCAGATAGCAATCAGCCCCAGCATTTT. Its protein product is CASSSRVADSNQPQHF.

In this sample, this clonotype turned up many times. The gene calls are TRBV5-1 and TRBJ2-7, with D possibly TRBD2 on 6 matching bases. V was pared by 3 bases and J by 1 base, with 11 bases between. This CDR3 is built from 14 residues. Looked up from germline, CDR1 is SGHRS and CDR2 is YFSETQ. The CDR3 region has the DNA TGCGCCAGCAGCTCGAGAGCGGGTTCCTACGAGCAGTACTTC. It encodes CASSSRAGSYEQYF. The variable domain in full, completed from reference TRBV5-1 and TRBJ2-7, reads KAGVTQTPRYLIKTRGQQVTLSCSPISGHRSVSWYQQTPGQGLQFLFEYFSETQRNKGNFPGRFSGRQFSNSRSEMNVSTLELGDSALYLCASSSRAGSYEQYFGPGTRLTVT.